A single sample is the source of the 30 T cell receptor beta chains below, sequenced in a study of human T cells and chemical hapten exposure. TCRdb reprocessed the RACE reads via MiXCR and lists one record per CDR3 protein. The profile covers 25,000 to 35,000 distinct CDR3 sequences, with about 5% appearing a single time and 5.6% taken by the ten largest. Time point here: patch test 3, about 24 weeks after DPC sensitization. Treatment described: therapeutic diphenylcyclopropenone sensitization with weekly scalp DPC. The sample consisted of whole blood, taken in connection with sensitization to the hapten diphenylcyclopropenone (DPC). The receptors were gathered from a man aged 25-45 years with alopecia areata. Some clones in this sample may be carry-over from other donors' samples.

This clonotype is labeled medium-sized. Compared with germline, one end of the junction differs, possibly owing to a read error. The rearrangement uses TRBV7-7 and TRBJ2-2, with TRBD2 matching over 10 bases. CDR1 and CDR2 from the germline V gene are SSHAT and FNYEAQ (reference sequence). The CDR3 runs 17 residues. The CDR3 DNA reads TGTGCTAGCAGCTTAGAACCTAGCGGGAGCGGTGCCGGGGAGCTGTTTTTT. This codes for CASSLEPSGSGAGELFF.

To note about this clonotype: This may arise from a read error, as a much more abundant clone is one base away. The final CDR3 position lacks the conserved phenylalanine or tryptophan, pointing to a likely read error. V gene TRBV12-3 or TRBV12-4 combines with J gene TRBJ1-2; perhaps TRBD1 as D (6 bases). The CDR3 has 14 residues. Trimming cost V 6 bases and J 3 bases, with 14 bases left between them. CDR3 loop: CASRLTGPDYGYTS. The CDR3 DNA follows: TGTGCCAGCAGGCTGACAGGACCTGACTATGGCTACACCTCC.

The chain carries TRBV7-6 and TRBJ1-3; D remains unclear. With 1 base removed from V and 4 bases from J, the gap between germline ends came to 11 bases. Germline V lookup: CDR1 SGHVS, CDR2 FNYEAQ. The CDR3 sequence is 15 residues long. This chain's CDR3 is CASSLVLGSGNTIYF. The CDR3, as DNA: TGTGCCAGCAGCTTAGTACTGGGCTCCGGAAACACCATATATTTT.

This clonotype came up many times. The V gene is TRBV5-5, the J gene TRBJ2-5; 7 nucleotides align to TRBD2. V was pared by 6 bases and J by 3 bases, with 14 bases of the junction left unmatched. The CDR3 length is 16 residues. Germline CDR1 SGHKS, CDR2 YYEKEE (reference sequence). The CDR3 region has the DNA TGTGCCAGCACCCGCCTAGGGGCTAGCGGAAAAGAGACCCAGTACTTC. Protein: CASTRLGASGKETQYF.

In this sample, this clonotype turned up many times. The rearrangement uses TRBV29-1 and TRBJ2-5; 7 bases fit TRBD2. V lost 5 bases and J lost 0; bases outside the gene matches: 18. Germline loops: CDR1 SQVTM, CDR2 ANQGSEA. This CDR3 is 18 amino acids long. CDR3 sequence (DNA): TGCAGCGTTCGGACGGACTGGGAGGGCCAAAAGTACCAAGAGACCCAGTACTTC. Translating it yields CSVRTDWEGQKYQETQYF.

Comment on this clonotype: Likely a read error: the CDR3 ends without its conserved phenylalanine or tryptophan. The chain uses TRBV12-3 or TRBV12-4 and TRBJ2-5, with D maybe TRBD2 (5 bases). The CDR3 is 14 amino acids. The CDR3 bases are TGTGCCAGCATTTTATCCGGGGACCAAGAGACCCAGTACCTC. The encoded protein is CASILSGDQETQYL.

This clonotype has ten or more counts. This rearrangement joins TRBV7-2 to TRBJ2-3; 9 bases match TRBD2. V lost 0 bases and J lost 0; bases outside the gene matches: 4. The germline V gene has CDR1 SGHTA and CDR2 FQGNSA. This CDR3 spans 17 amino acids. This CDR3 reads CASSLALTSGSTDTQYF. In DNA form, the CDR3 reads TGTGCCAGCAGCTTAGCCCTAACTAGCGGGAGCACAGATACGCAGTATTTT.

The V call is TRBV20-1, the J call TRBJ2-7; D assignment may be TRBD1 or TRBD2 (5 bases each). Germline CDR1 is DFQATT and CDR2 is SNEGSKA (reference sequence). Trimming removed 2 bases from V and 8 bases from J, with 13 bases in between. The CDR3 is 12 residues long. CDR3 coding DNA: TGCAGTGCTAGACTCTCTGAGGGGAAGCAGTACTTC. It codes for CSARLSEGKQYF.

By sample share, this clonotype is hyperexpanded. Relative to the germline gene, one junction end is altered; a read error may explain this. In DNA, the CDR3 is TGTGCCAGCTCACAGGGGACGTCCTTCAATGAGCAGTTCTTC. Its translation is CASSQGTSFNEQFF. The chain links TRBV7-9 to TRBJ2-1, with 7 bases matching TRBD1. Germline CDR1 and CDR2: SEHNR and FQNEAQ (reference sequence). The CDR3 spans 14 residues.

V gene TRBV3-1 combines with J gene TRBJ2-2, with TRBD1 identical over 7 bases. V shed 4 bases and J 6 bases; nucleotides not matched to a gene: 5. CDR3 size: 14 residues. CDR1 is LGHDT and CDR2 is YNNKEL in the germline V gene (reference sequence). For the CDR3, the DNA is TGTGCCAGCAGCCCCCAAGACAGGGCCGGGGAGCTGTTTTTT. This codes for CASSPQDRAGELFF.

Concerning this clonotype: This clone may be a read error of a much larger clone one base away. V usage is TRBV12-3 or TRBV12-4 and J usage is TRBJ2-5, with 8 positions matching TRBD2. The length of the CDR3 is 17 residues. The CDR3 nucleotides read TGTGCCAGCAACCTACGGTGGGAGGGACTAGGAAAAGAGACCCTGTACTTC. This gives the protein CASNLRWEGLGKETLYF.

In its sample, this clonotype was seen many times. This chain joins TRBV5-4 and TRBJ1-1, with D perhaps TRBD1 (6 bases). V lost 5 bases and J lost 7, with 30 bases in between. CDR1 and CDR2 from the germline V gene are SGHNT and YYREEE (reference sequence). This CDR3 is built from 18 residues. The CDR3 DNA sequence: TGTGCCAGCAGTTATTCTACTAAACCCGGGACACACCCTTATGAAGCTTTCTTT. Translation gives CASSYSTKPGTHPYEAFF.

At least ten counts were recorded for this clonotype. The chain recombines TRBV11-2 with TRBJ2-6; 7 bases line up with TRBD2. The CDR3 runs to 17 residues. Trimming cost V 7 bases and J 2 bases; bases outside gene matches: 11. Germline CDR1 reads SGHAT; CDR2 reads FQNNGV. The CDR3 loop reads CASTSFQGLPGANVLTF. CDR3 sequence (DNA): TGTGCCAGCACCTCGTTCCAGGGACTACCTGGGGCCAACGTCCTGACTTTC.

In its sample, this clonotype was seen many times. The rearrangement uses TRBV6-2 or TRBV6-3 and TRBJ2-3; TRBD2 might be the D (7 bases). The CDR3 has 15 amino acids. V was trimmed by 2 bases and J by 4 bases, leaving 13 bases between them. The V gene's germline CDR1 is MNHEY and CDR2 SVGEGT. CDR3 loop: CASSYGGGQADTQYF. DNA of the CDR3: TGTGCCAGCAGTTACGGGGGGGGCCAGGCAGATACGCAGTATTTT.

By proportion, this clonotype is medium-sized. The CDR3 nucleotides read TGCAGTGCTAGAGATAAGGGGCGGACCGGGGAGCTGTTTTTT. Amino acid sequence: CSARDKGRTGELFF. The chain uses TRBV20-1 and TRBJ2-2, with D maybe TRBD1 (5 bases). V lost 0 bases and J 5 bases, leaving 10 bases between the germline ends. The CDR3 contains 14 residues. From germline, CDR1 is DFQATT and CDR2 SNEGSKA (reference sequence).

The table lists this clonotype with many counts. The rearrangement uses TRBV7-9 and TRBJ1-1; possibly TRBD1 for D (5 bases). CDR1 and CDR2 from the germline V gene are SEHNR and FQNEAQ (reference sequence). Trimming removed 1 base at V and 4 bases at J, with 13 bases between. CDR3 size: 15 residues. The CDR3: CASSLVGLNVTEAFF. In DNA, the CDR3 is TGTGCCAGCAGCTTAGTGGGACTAAATGTCACTGAAGCTTTCTTT.

Only a few counts were recorded for this clonotype. The genes are TRBV13 and TRBJ2-7, with D uncertain. The V end lost 5 bases, the J end lost 7 bases, and 21 bases lay between the germline ends. The germline V gene has CDR1 PRHDT and CDR2 FYEKMQ (reference sequence). This CDR3 spans 15 amino acids. Here the CDR3 reads CASSTGRGRGEEQYF. CDR3 in DNA: TGTGCCAGCAGCACCGGCCGAGGCAGAGGTGAGGAGCAGTACTTC.

Many counts were recorded for this clonotype. The gene calls are TRBV29-1 and TRBJ1-2; 8 bases match TRBD1. The CDR3 consists of 13 residues. Germline CDR1 reads SQVTM; CDR2 reads ANQGSEA. The CDR3 sequence: CSFSRGLNYGYTF. CDR3 sequence (DNA): TGCAGTTTTAGCAGGGGGCTTAACTATGGCTACACCTTC.

This clonotype was seen repeatedly, ten times or more. The J gene is TRBJ2-3, the V gene TRBV7-2; 13 bases are shared with TRBD2. The CDR3 is 20 amino acids. Germline CDR1 SGHTA, CDR2 FQGNSA. Unmatched junction bases numbered 23, after V lost 8 bases and J lost 6 bases. The CDR3 DNA follows: TGTGCCAGCGGGCTCCCCGGACTAGCGGGGGCCCAATTGGAATTGGATACGCAGTATTTT. Its protein product is CASGLPGLAGAQLELDTQYF.

This clonotype has ten or more counts. This chain uses TRBV7-2 with TRBJ2-5, with 8 bases matching TRBD1. The CDR3 is 17 amino acids. Germline values: CDR1 SGHTA, CDR2 FQGNSA. V lost 5 bases and J lost 2; bases outside the gene matches: 13. The DNA of the CDR3 is TGTGCCAGCAGCCGTAACCCGGGACAGGTTGGACAAGAGACCCAGTACTTC. Protein: CASSRNPGQVGQETQYF.

This clonotype showed up just a few times. The chain recombines TRBV29-1 with TRBJ2-5; no definite D call. The germline CDR1 and CDR2 sequences are SQVTM and ANQGSEA. V dropped 3 bases and J dropped 7 bases, with 9 bases sitting between them. The CDR3 is 11 amino acids. This CDR3 is CSVDKVGTQYF. The CDR3 coding sequence is TGCAGCGTTGATAAGGTTGGGACCCAGTACTTC. Supplemented by reference TRBV29-1 and TRBJ2-5, the full variable domain reads SAVISQKPSRDICQRGTSLTIQCQVDSQVTMMFWYRQQPGQSLTLIATANQGSEATYESGFVIDKFPISRPNLTFSTLTVSNMSPEDSSIYLCSVDKVGTQYFGPGTRLLVL.

This clonotype has ten or more counts. The chain recombines TRBV3-1 with TRBJ2-2; 9 nucleotides line up with TRBD2. CDR1 is LGHDT, CDR2 YNNKEL, per germline (reference sequence). The CDR3 totals 15 residues. Unmatched junction bases numbered 3, after V lost 1 base and J lost 6 bases. CDR3 in amino acids: CASSQGGGAAGELFF. The CDR3 nucleotides read TGTGCCAGCAGCCAAGGCGGGGGGGCTGCCGGGGAGCTGTTTTTT.

This clonotype was detected many times. The V call is TRBV6-2 or TRBV6-3, the J call TRBJ2-3; 9 bases match TRBD2. J gave up 0 bases and V 7 bases, and 8 bases lay outside the gene matches. CDR1 and CDR2 (germline): MNHEY, SVGEGT. This CDR3 has 16 amino acids. CDR3 loop: CASTRLAATSTDTQYF. DNA for the CDR3: TGTGCCAGCACCAGACTAGCGGCGACTAGCACAGATACGCAGTATTTT.

This clonotype was seen many times. The DNA of the CDR3 is TGTGCCAGCAGCTTGGAGAATTCACCCCTCCACTTT. This translates into CASSLENSPLHF. The chain employs TRBV5-4 and TRBJ1-6; D gene ambiguous. In germline, CDR1 is SGHNT, CDR2 YYREEE (reference sequence). The V and J ends lost 0 bases and 7 bases respectively, with 2 bases between them. The CDR3 has 12 residues.

Ten or more counts support this clonotype. The V call is TRBV6-1, the J call TRBJ1-5, with D perhaps TRBD1 (5 bases). The V and J ends lost 1 base and 5 bases respectively, with 12 bases between them. This CDR3 has 15 amino acids. CDR1 is MNHNS and CDR2 is SASEGT in the germline V gene. Here the CDR3 DNA reads TGTGCCAGCAGTGAAGGGGGCAAGTGGGATCAGCCCCAGCATTTT. Residues: CASSEGGKWDQPQHF.

This clonotype was counted at least ten times. The chain recombines TRBV2 with TRBJ2-2; 10 bases fit TRBD1. Germline-derived CDR1 and CDR2 are SNHLY and FYNNEI. The V gene end was trimmed by 6 bases and the J gene end by 3 bases; junction bases not matched to a gene: 1. CDR3 length: 14 amino acids. CDR3 bases: TGTGCCAGCAGCGGACAGGGGGACACCGGGGAGCTGTTTTTT. It translates to CASSGQGDTGELFF.

This clonotype was seen ten or more times. The gene calls are TRBV18 and TRBJ2-7, with D uncertain. V gave up 2 bases and J gave up 0 bases, with 11 bases separating them. This CDR3 region has 15 residues. CDR1 and CDR2 (germline): KGHSH, LQKENI. The CDR3: CASSPAAIGSYEQYF. Written as DNA, the CDR3 is TGTGCCAGCTCACCAGCGGCCATCGGCTCCTACGAGCAGTACTTC.

This clonotype has ten or more counts. The chain is built from TRBV28 and TRBJ2-6, with 10 bases that match TRBD2. The CDR3 runs to 17 residues. Germline V gene data show CDR1 as MDHEN and CDR2 as SYDVKM. The V segment lost 11 bases and the J segment 1 base; nucleotides outside the gene matches: 11. Here the CDR3 DNA reads TGTGCCGTCAGCAGCGGGAGGGCGAGATCTGGGGCCAACGTCCTGACTTTC. Its translation: CAVSSGRARSGANVLTF.

This clonotype was counted ten times or more. Written as DNA, the CDR3 is TGTGCCAGCACTCCGTACACTGAAGCTTTCTTT. It yields the protein CASTPYTEAFF. This chain joins TRBV6-1 and TRBJ1-1; D is undetermined. Trimming cost V 7 bases and J 3 bases, with 6 bases left between them. This CDR3 comprises 11 residues. Germline V gene sequence: CDR1 MNHNS, CDR2 SASEGT.

This clonotype appeared many times. This chain joins TRBV20-1 and TRBJ2-3; TRBD2 matches at 8 bases. Germline CDR1 and CDR2: DFQATT and SNEGSKA (reference sequence). The trim removed 0 bases at V and 2 bases at J, leaving 4 bases unmatched. This CDR3 has 15 residues. CDR3 in amino acids: CSARDAAGATDTQYF. Written as DNA, the CDR3 is TGCAGTGCTAGAGATGCAGCGGGGGCCACAGATACGCAGTATTTT.